What follows are 9 T cell receptor beta chains derived from one specimen sequenced in a study of post-analysis software for immune sequencing data. Overall study findings and caveats: The study found TRBV5-6, TRBV5-1 and TRBV20-1 among about five TRBV segments more frequent in patients than controls.

Every TCR beta cDNA library bore unique molecular identifiers. TCRdb reprocessed the PCR reads via MiXCR and lists one record per CDR3 protein. The sample has hundreds of thousands of distinct CDR3 sequences; roughly 27% are singletons. These receptors' antigens are unknown. Sequencing was done on a sample of blood. The receptors shown here come from a girl between 10 and 17 years old with multiple sclerosis.

The rearrangement joins TRBV28 to TRBJ2-3; D perhaps matches TRBD2 (5 bases). Per germline, CDR1 MDHEN and CDR2 SYDVKM. The CDR3 sequence is 14 residues long. Trimming removed 2 bases at V and 0 bases at J, with 6 bases between. The CDR3 here is CASSLTRSTDTQYF. DNA for the CDR3: TGTGCCAGCAGTTTAACTAGAAGCACAGATACGCAGTATTTT.

This clonotype was counted between two and nine times. The chain couples TRBV28 to TRBJ2-3; D is ambiguous. The V gene lost 11 bases and the J gene lost 4 bases, with 25 bases spanning the gap. Germline V gives CDR1 MDHEN, CDR2 SYDVKM. The CDR3 has 16 amino acids. DNA of the CDR3: TGTGCCGCCGGCGTCGGTGGGGTTACCGGAGCAGATACGCAGTATTTT. It yields the protein CAAGVGGVTGADTQYF.

The gene calls are TRBV27 and TRBJ2-7; weak D call: TRBD1 (6 bases). V was pared by 6 bases and J by 0 bases, with 12 bases between. Germline V gene lookup returns CDR1 MNHEY and CDR2 SMNVEV (reference sequence). The CDR3 has 14 amino acids. Here the CDR3 reads CASRPGTSSYEQYF. The CDR3 region has the DNA TGTGCCAGCAGGCCCGGGACAAGCTCCTACGAGCAGTACTTC.

This clonotype was counted at least ten times. The V call is TRBV4-1, the J call TRBJ1-6, with D unresolved. V dropped 1 base and J dropped 7 bases, with 14 bases sitting between them. The CDR3 has 16 amino acids. From germline, CDR1 is MGHRA and CDR2 YSYEKL. CDR3 nucleotides: TGCGCCAGCAGCCAAGGGTCTGGCGAGGCGAATTCACCCCTCCACTTT. Translating gives CASSQGSGEANSPLHF.

Regarding this clonotype: It may be a read error: a sequence one base away is much more abundant. This chain links TRBV20-1 with TRBJ2-3; no firm D call. The CDR3 has 12 residues. From germline, CDR1 is DFQATT and CDR2 SNEGSKA (reference sequence). This chain's CDR3 is CRARANTDTQYF. CDR3 in DNA: TGCAGGGCTAGAGCTAACACAGATACGCAGTATTTT.

The chain carries TRBV24-1 and TRBJ2-3, with a possible D match to TRBD2 (5 bases). The CDR3 is 16 amino acids. The V and J ends lost 5 bases and 6 bases respectively, with 20 bases between them. CDR1 is KGHDR and CDR2 is SFDVKD in the germline V gene. The CDR3 bases are TGTGCCACCAGTGCCCATGGGAGTAGTCGCGGCGATACGCAGTATTTT. It is translated as CATSAHGSSRGDTQYF.

This rearrangement joins TRBV3-1 to TRBJ2-7, with TRBD2 matching 8 bases. V lost 4 bases and J lost 1; bases outside the gene matches: 9. In germline, CDR1 is LGHDT, CDR2 YNNKEL (reference sequence). The CDR3 totals 16 residues. The CDR3 DNA sequence: TGTGCCAGCAGCCCCTGGGGGCTAGCGGGTTCCTACGAGCAGTACTTC. Protein: CASSPWGLAGSYEQYF.

In this sample, this clonotype turned up a few times. This sequence joins TRBV28 and TRBJ2-5, with 7 positions matching TRBD1. In germline, CDR1 is MDHEN, CDR2 SYDVKM. The V gene end was trimmed by 8 bases and the J gene end by 5 bases; junction bases not matched to a gene: 11. The length of the CDR3 is 14 residues. CDR3 sequence reads: CASCRRSRGETQYF. The CDR3 region has the DNA TGTGCCAGCTGCCGCAGGTCCAGGGGGGAGACCCAGTACTTC.

This clonotype was seen more than once but under ten times. The genes are TRBV20-1 and TRBJ2-1; D is perhaps TRBD2 (5 bases). Per germline, CDR1 DFQATT and CDR2 SNEGSKA (reference sequence). The CDR3 loop spans 13 amino acids. Trimming took off 1 base at V and 3 bases at J, with 7 bases between the two ends. CDR3: CSARVGVYNEQFF. The CDR3 coding sequence is TGCAGTGCTAGAGTCGGGGTCTACAATGAGCAGTTCTTC.